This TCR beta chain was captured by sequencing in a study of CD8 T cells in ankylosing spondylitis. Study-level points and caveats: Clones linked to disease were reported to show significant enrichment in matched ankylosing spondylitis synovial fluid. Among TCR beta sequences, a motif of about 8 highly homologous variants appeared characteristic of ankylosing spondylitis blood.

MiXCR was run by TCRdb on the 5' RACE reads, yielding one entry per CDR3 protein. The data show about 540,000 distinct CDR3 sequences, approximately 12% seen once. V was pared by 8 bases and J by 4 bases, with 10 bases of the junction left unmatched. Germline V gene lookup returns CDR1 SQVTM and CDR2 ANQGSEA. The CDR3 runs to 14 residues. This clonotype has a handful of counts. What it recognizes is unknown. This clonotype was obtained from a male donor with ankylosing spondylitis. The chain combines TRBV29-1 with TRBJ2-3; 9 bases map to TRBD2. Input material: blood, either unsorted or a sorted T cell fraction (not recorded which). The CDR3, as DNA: TGCAGCCATAGCTATAGCGGGAGATCAGATACGCAGTATTTT. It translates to CSHSYSGRSDTQYF.